A single sample gave rise to the 8 T cell receptor beta chains below, sequenced in a study of OX40 agonist ivuxolimab in advanced cancers. Some clones are missing from TCRdb's copy, which holds only in-frame ones; the method was immunoSEQ multiplex PCR. The table lists about 66,000 clones, about three quarters of them singletons. Sequenced material: CD4+ or CD8+ T cells sorted from blood, taken in a trial of the OX40 agonist ivuxolimab. These receptors came from an adult with an advanced solid tumor such as melanoma, head and neck, liver or kidney cancer.

The gene calls are TRBV29-1 and TRBJ2-5, with D perhaps matching TRBD1 (6 bases). CDR1 SQVTM and CDR2 ANQGSEA come from the germline V gene. The CDR3 extends over 16 amino acids. Trimming removed 4 bases from V and 4 bases from J, with 22 bases in between. The CDR3 DNA sequence: TGCAGCGTTGGGAGTAGGGGGTGGGGACGTCGAGAGACCCAGTACTTC. Translated, it gives CSVGSRGWGRRETQYF.

The chain employs TRBV7-3 and TRBJ2-2; tentatively, D is TRBD1 or TRBD2 (5 bases each). V lost 5 bases, J lost 6 bases, and 16 bases lay in between. This CDR3 spans 15 amino acids. Germline lookup yields CDR1 SGHTA and CDR2 FQGTGA. The CDR3 spells CASSLSGLPPGELFF. The DNA for the CDR3 is TGTGCCAGCAGCCTCTCGGGGCTGCCACCCGGGGAGCTGTTTTTT.

The J gene is TRBJ1-5, the V gene TRBV7-2, with a weak D call TRBD1 (5 bases). In germline, CDR1 is SGHTA, CDR2 FQGNSA. V was clipped by 5 bases and J by 3 bases, with 11 bases between them. This CDR3 is built from 14 residues. The CDR3 region has the DNA TGTGCCAGCAGCCCCACAGGCTACAATCAGCCCCAGCATTTT. The encoded protein is CASSPTGYNQPQHF.

The chain combines TRBV10-1 with TRBJ1-1; perhaps TRBD1 as D (5 bases). This CDR3 comprises 14 residues. Looked up from germline, CDR1 is WNHNN and CDR2 is SYGVQD (reference sequence). Trimming cost V 8 bases and J 0 bases, with 13 bases left between them. The CDR3 DNA follows: TGCGCCAGCCCTGACGACAGTTTGAACACTGAAGCTTTCTTT. This sequence encodes CASPDDSLNTEAFF.

The chain joins TRBV7-2 to TRBJ1-2; D perhaps matches TRBD1 (6 bases). From germline, CDR1 is SGHTA and CDR2 FQGNSA. CDR3 length: 15 amino acids. The V gene lost 5 bases and the J gene lost 11 bases, with 24 bases spanning the gap. The DNA of the CDR3 is TGTGCCAGCAGCAGTACCCCGGGACACCGTTCGAAGTACACCTTC. Its protein product is CASSSTPGHRSKYTF.

The V gene is TRBV12-5, the J gene TRBJ1-6; D unclear. V dropped 4 bases and J dropped 10 bases, with 5 bases sitting between them. Germline V gene data show CDR1 as LGHNT and CDR2 as FRNRAP. CDR3 size: 11 residues. The DNA of the CDR3 is TGTGCTAGTGGTTCCGTGTCACCCCTCCACTTT. This codes for CASGSVSPLHF.

The CDR3 reads CASSYAVYQGNYGYTF. For the CDR3, the DNA is TGTGCCAGCAGTTACGCTGTGTATCAGGGAAACTATGGCTACACCTTC. V and J are TRBV6-5 and TRBJ1-2; weak D call: TRBD1 (5 bases). CDR1 and CDR2 from the germline V gene are MNHEY and SVGAGI. Deletions cut 2 bases from V and 2 bases from J, with 15 bases between. The CDR3 covers 16 residues.

The sample holds a few counts of this clone. V gene TRBV11-2 combines with J gene TRBJ1-3; 8 bases match TRBD1. Losses at the gene ends were 6 bases for V and 6 bases for J; bases not matched to a gene: 10. The CDR3 is 15 residues long. From germline, CDR1 is SGHAT and CDR2 FQNNGV. CDR3 in amino acids: CASSFGQGRINTIYF. CDR3 nucleotide sequence: TGTGCCAGCAGTTTCGGACAGGGCCGCATAAACACCATATATTTT.